This T cell receptor beta chain was sequenced during a study of T cells in Graves' hyperthyroidism and ophthalmopathy. Study outcomes and limitations: Most thyroid clonotypes that were expanded above 0.001 also turned up in blood. Using 13 V-J features, a model discriminated ophthalmopathy from stable hyperthyroidism.

There were TCR beta CDR3 regions amplified from RNA transcripts. The HTBI primer set was used in a first-round RT-PCR of the TCR CDR3. From the multiplex PCR reads, TCRdb called clonotypes with MiXCR, one entry per CDR3 protein. The data hold over 120,000 distinct CDR3 sequences, with around 21% observed a single time. The study collected blood at first hyperthyroidism diagnosis, before any ophthalmopathy symptoms arose. V dropped 4 bases and J dropped 3; count of bases not matched to a gene: 11. Germline-derived CDR1 and CDR2 are SGHAT and FQNNGV. The CDR3 is 16 residues long. Turning to this clonotype: The antigen is unknown.

The receptor's source is a woman aged 45-65 years with Graves' hyperthyroidism that later progressed to Graves' ophthalmopathy. The rearrangement joins TRBV11-2 to TRBJ2-7; TRBD1 agrees at 8 bases. The sample was blood. The CDR3 here is CASSSGTGRFDYEQYF. CDR3 coding DNA: TGTGCCAGCAGCTCAGGGACAGGAAGGTTTGACTACGAGCAGTACTTC.